A selection of T cell receptor beta chains follows, all from one sample in a study of shared clonotypes between healthy human individuals. Sequencing used immunoSEQ multiplex PCR; TCRdb keeps in-frame clones, though not all of them. The sample has more than 2 million clones, around 96% seen once; the top ten hold 0.9% to 1.4%. The sequencing sample was made of naive CD8+ T cells sorted from blood. The receptors were gathered from a man aged 18-30 years in good health. CDR3s include the opening cysteine and the closing phenylalanine or tryptophan. Fields, in order: D gene, J gene, V gene, clone size, CDR3 DNA, CDR3 protein. D genes are given only for firm matches. Only part of the rows carry a size: once, few, many, or a class if the clone is expanded.

>TRBD1|TRBJ2-1|TRBV30|-
TGTGCCTGGAGAACCGTAACAGGGGAGACCTACAATGAGCAGTTCTTC
CAWRTVTGETYNEQFF
>-|TRBJ2-7|TRBV6-5|-
TGTGCCAGCAGTTACTCGAGCGGTGAGCGCCTCCACGAGCAGTACTTC
CASSYSSGERLHEQYF
>TRBD2|TRBJ2-7|TRBV11-3|-
TGTGCCAGCAGCGCCTGGACTAGCGGGAGGTTTGCCTACGAGCAGTACTTC
CASSAWTSGRFAYEQYF
>TRBD2|TRBJ2-7|TRBV27|few
TGTGCCAGCAGCTGGACTAGCGGGACCTACGAGCAGTACTTC
CASSWTSGTYEQYF
>-|TRBJ2-7|TRBV29-1|-
TGCAGCGTTGTATGGCCCGGTACAGCATTGGAGCAGTACTTC
CSVVWPGTALEQYF
>-|TRBJ1-2|TRBV11-1|-
TGTGCCAGCAGCGATTATTTTAAGGCTGGAACCTATGGCTACACCTTC
CASSDYFKAGTYGYTF
>-|TRBJ1-1|TRBV27|-
TGTGCCAGCAGTTTATACGGGGTAGGTGAAGCTTTCTTT
CASSLYGVGEAFF
>-|TRBJ2-7|TRBV6-1|-
TGTGCCAGCAGCGAACTAGGCTCGACGGTCTTCTCCTACGAGCAGTACTTC
CASSELGSTVFSYEQYF
>-|TRBJ1-6|TRBV9|-
TGTGCCAGCAGCGAGACAGACTCACCCCTCCACTTT
CASSETDSPLHF
>TRBD1|TRBJ1-2|TRBV27|-
TGTGCCAGCAGTTTATGGAGTGGTGGGGACAGTCGGGGCTATGGCTACACCTTC
CASSLWSGGDSRGYGYTF